These 24 T cell receptor beta chains came from one sample sequenced in a study of Graves' ophthalmopathy and Graves' hyperthyroidism. Scientists amplified the TCR beta CDR3 regions from RNA transcripts. The first round was an RT-PCR with HTBI primers, and the second round was a multiplex PCR. TCRdb called the multiplex PCR reads again in MiXCR, with one record for every CDR3 protein. The sample holds around 1,200,000 distinct CDR3 sequences; 35% to 40% are singletons and the top ten take around 10%. The sample was peripheral blood or thyroid tissue (not recorded which). The receptor set was obtained from an adult man with Graves' hyperthyroidism.

The chain combines TRBV7-9 with TRBJ2-5, with 12 bases aligning to TRBD2. V lost 2 bases, J lost 4 bases, and 2 bases stayed unmatched. Germline CDR1 reads SEHNR; CDR2 reads FQNEAQ (reference sequence). This CDR3 has 15 residues. CDR3 region: CASSLTSGGTETQYF. CDR3 nucleotides: TGTGCCAGCAGCTTAACTAGCGGGGGGACAGAGACCCAGTACTTC.

This clonotype was found many times. This chain links TRBV10-3 with TRBJ2-7; TRBD2 matches at 8 bases. CDR1 is ENHRY, CDR2 SYGVKD, per germline. With V trimmed by 3 bases and J by 4 bases, 8 bases remained unmatched. The CDR3 covers 15 residues. The CDR3 reads CAISDVVLADYEQYF. The CDR3, as DNA: TGTGCCATCAGTGATGTAGTACTAGCGGATTACGAGCAGTACTTC.

This clonotype showed up just a few times. This chain joins TRBV9 and TRBJ1-3; weak D call: TRBD1 (5 bases). V lost 4 bases and J lost 4, with 18 bases in between. The germline V gene has CDR1 SGDLS and CDR2 YYNGEE. CDR3 length: 16 residues. In DNA form, the CDR3 reads TGTGCCAGCAGCCCCGACACAGGTCGTGGAGGAAACACCATATATTTT. It specifies CASSPDTGRGGNTIYF.

This clonotype came up many times. The chain joins TRBV7-9 to TRBJ2-5; D gene uncertain. Trimming stripped 3 bases from V and 5 bases from J, with 13 bases between. This CDR3 comprises 14 residues. The germline CDR1 and CDR2 sequences are SEHNR and FQNEAQ (reference sequence). CDR3 sequence reads: CASSFGPEVETQYF. The CDR3 DNA follows: TGTGCCAGCAGCTTCGGACCCGAGGTGGAGACCCAGTACTTC.

This clonotype was picked up many times. This chain connects TRBV29-1 to TRBJ2-2, with 12 bases that match TRBD2. The CDR3 is made up of 14 amino acids. Germline V gene data show CDR1 as SQVTM and CDR2 as ANQGSEA. Germline trimming cut 5 bases from V and 5 bases from J; bases unmatched to any gene: 3. The CDR3 DNA follows: TGCAGCGTTTCAGGACTAGCGGGGACCGGGGAGCTGTTTTTT. It translates to CSVSGLAGTGELFF.

J is TRBJ2-2 and V is TRBV11-2; 9 bases match TRBD2. The germline V gene encodes CDR1 SGHAT and CDR2 FQNNGV. Losses at the gene ends were 4 bases for V and 5 bases for J; bases not matched to a gene: 5. The CDR3 covers 15 residues. The CDR3 protein is CASSYAGGRTGELFF. The DNA of the CDR3 is TGTGCCAGCAGCTATGCGGGAGGGAGGACCGGGGAGCTGTTTTTT. The entire variable domain, with the rest obtained from reference TRBV11-2 and TRBJ2-2, is as follows: EAGVAQSPRYKIIEKRQSVAFWCNPISGHATLYWYQQILGQGPKLLIQFQNNGVVDDSQLPKDRFSAERLKGVDSTLKIQPAKLEDSAVYLCASSYAGGRTGELFFGEGSRLTVL.

The chain carries TRBV3-1 and TRBJ2-5; perhaps TRBD2 as D (5 bases). The CDR3 extends over 12 amino acids. CDR1 is LGHDT, CDR2 YNNKEL, per germline (reference sequence). Trimming removed 4 bases at V and 8 bases at J, with 11 bases between. CDR3 bases: TGTGCCAGCAGCCGAGGGTCCCGAACCCAGTACTTC. Translated, it gives CASSRGSRTQYF.

This clonotype was counted many times. The chain is built from TRBV5-1 and TRBJ2-2, with D possibly being TRBD1 (5 bases). V was trimmed by 0 bases and J by 4 bases, leaving 10 bases between them. The CDR3 runs 15 residues. Germline V gene sequence: CDR1 SGHRS, CDR2 YFSETQ. As DNA, the CDR3 is TGCGCCAGCAGCTTGGGACAGTCCTCCACCGGGGAGCTGTTTTTT. It codes for CASSLGQSSTGELFF.

In DNA, the CDR3 is TGTGCCAGCAGTTACTTCAACAGGAAGAACACTGAAGCTTTCTTT. It is translated as CASSYFNRKNTEAFF. V and J are TRBV6-6 and TRBJ1-1, with TRBD1 as a possible D gene (5 bases). CDR1 and CDR2 (germline): MNHNY, SVGAGI (reference sequence). The CDR3 is made up of 15 amino acids. The germline V and J ends were trimmed by 1 base and 1 base, with 10 bases remaining between them.

In this sample, this clonotype turned up many times. The rearrangement uses TRBV19 and TRBJ1-5; D remains ambiguous. Trimming took off 10 bases at V and 2 bases at J, with 15 bases between the two ends. Per the germline V gene, CDR1 is LNHDA and CDR2 is SQIVND (reference sequence). The CDR3 consists of 14 residues. CDR3 in amino acids: CATRLSAGNQPQHF. The CDR3 region has the DNA TGTGCCACCCGTCTATCAGCAGGCAATCAGCCCCAGCATTTT.

This clonotype was seen ten or more times. This chain connects TRBV7-8 to TRBJ1-2; 11 bases agree with TRBD1. The CDR3 spans 20 residues. J lost 8 bases, V lost 3 bases, and 23 bases had no gene match. CDR1 is SGHVS, CDR2 FQNEAQ, per germline. The CDR3 here is CASSLAPGQGGERLRLGYTF. The DNA for the CDR3 is TGTGCCAGCAGCTTGGCCCCGGGACAGGGGGGCGAAAGGCTAAGATTAGGCTACACCTTC.

This clonotype was recorded at least ten times. The chain combines TRBV29-1 with TRBJ1-5; 8 bases agree with TRBD1. From germline, CDR1 is SQVTM and CDR2 ANQGSEA. The CDR3 runs to 13 residues. After removal of 6 bases from V and 4 bases from J, the junction contained 5 bases not matched to a gene. The CDR3: CSVGTGRNQPQHF. For the CDR3, the DNA is TGCAGCGTGGGGACAGGCCGAAATCAGCCCCAGCATTTT.

This chain uses TRBV10-3 with TRBJ1-2; 9 nucleotides match TRBD1. Germline V gene lookup returns CDR1 ENHRY and CDR2 SYGVKD. The CDR3 totals 15 residues. J gave up 2 bases and V 7 bases, and 8 bases lay outside the gene matches. Here the CDR3 DNA reads TGTGCCATCAAAAACGGGACAGGGCGGAACTATGGCTACACCTTC. This translates into CAIKNGTGRNYGYTF.

Ten or more counts support this clonotype. This chain links TRBV12-3 or TRBV12-4 with TRBJ1-2; D is uncertain. The CDR3 covers 12 residues. The germline V and J ends were trimmed by 4 bases and 4 bases, with 7 bases remaining between them. The CDR3 DNA sequence: TGTGCCAGCAGTTACTCGGCCTATGGCTACACCTTC. This codes for CASSYSAYGYTF.

This clonotype was detected many times. The V call is TRBV7-6, the J call TRBJ1-2, with D possibly being TRBD1 (5 bases). V was pared by 5 bases and J by 4 bases, with 14 bases between. Germline V gene data show CDR1 as SGHVS and CDR2 as FNYEAQ. The CDR3 runs 14 residues. CDR3 region: CASSPQSTVYGYTF. The CDR3, as DNA: TGTGCCAGCAGCCCCCAATCGACAGTCTATGGCTACACCTTC.

V is TRBV4-2 and J is TRBJ1-5; D remains ambiguous. V lost 3 bases, J lost 7 bases, and 10 bases lay in between. CDR3 length equals 13 residues. CDR1 is LGHNA, CDR2 YNFKEQ, per germline. DNA for the CDR3: TGTGCCAGCAGCCATGGAGAGGAGCAGCCCCAGCATTTT. It encodes CASSHGEEQPQHF.

The chain links TRBV7-2 to TRBJ2-5, with D possibly TRBD2 on 5 matching bases. Germline V gives CDR1 SGHTA, CDR2 FQGNSA. This CDR3 is built from 13 residues. Trimming took off 5 bases at V and 5 bases at J, with 12 bases between the two ends. This CDR3 is CASSTEQRETQYF. CDR3 sequence (DNA): TGTGCCAGCAGCACCGAACAGCGGGAGACCCAGTACTTC.

In its sample, this clonotype was seen a few times. This chain connects TRBV5-1 to TRBJ2-2, with D unclear. V shed 5 bases and J shed 0 bases, with 14 bases lying between them. Germline V gene data show CDR1 as SGHRS and CDR2 as YFSETQ. CDR3 length: 16 amino acids. The CDR3 nucleotides are TGCGCCAGCAGTCCCGTTGCAGTCGCGAACACCGGGGAGCTGTTTTTT. The encoded protein is CASSPVAVANTGELFF.

The gene calls are TRBV29-1 and TRBJ1-2, with D maybe TRBD1 (6 bases). The germline V gene encodes CDR1 SQVTM and CDR2 ANQGSEA. Trimming removed 8 bases at V and 2 bases at J, with 15 bases between. The CDR3 runs to 13 residues. The CDR3 sequence: CSRDIRANYGYTF. DNA of the CDR3: TGCAGCAGGGACATCCGGGCGAACTATGGCTACACCTTC.

This clonotype was observed once. J is TRBJ2-5 and V is TRBV12-3 or TRBV12-4, with TRBD1 as a possible D gene (6 bases). Between the trimmed V and J ends, which lost 6 bases and 4 bases, there was a span of 15 bases. This CDR3 is built from 14 residues. CDR3 coding DNA: TGTGCCAGCAGGGCCGGGACACCTGGAGAGACCCAGTACTTC. It is translated as CASRAGTPGETQYF.

This clonotype occurred many times. V is TRBV6-1 and J is TRBJ2-5; a possible D gene is TRBD1 (6 bases). Trimming removed 6 bases from V and 2 bases from J, with 19 bases in between. The germline V gene has CDR1 MNHNS and CDR2 SASEGT. The CDR3 runs 16 residues. CDR3: CASRSKPGVIQETQYF. Written as DNA, the CDR3 is TGTGCCAGCAGGAGTAAGCCAGGGGTGATTCAAGAGACCCAGTACTTC.

The rearrangement joins TRBV7-9 to TRBJ2-7; weak D call: TRBD1 (5 bases). Germline V gene data show CDR1 as SEHNR and CDR2 as FQNEAQ (reference sequence). Trimming left V 3 bases short and J 1 base short, with 13 bases between. There are 15 residues in the CDR3. The CDR3 DNA is TGTGCCAGCAGCTTCACAGGTCCTGGTTCCTACGAGCAGTACTTC. It codes for CASSFTGPGSYEQYF.

This clonotype appeared a few times. CDR3 coding DNA: TGTGCCAGCCGGGACAGGCTTGACTCTGGGGCCAACGTCCTGACTTTC. Its translation: CASRDRLDSGANVLTF. The J gene is TRBJ2-6, the V gene TRBV28; 8 nucleotides agree with TRBD1. Germline CDR1 is MDHEN and CDR2 is SYDVKM. Losses at the gene ends were 8 bases for V and 0 bases for J; bases not matched to a gene: 6. The CDR3 is 16 amino acids.

This clonotype was observed many times. The chain links TRBV29-1 to TRBJ2-2; maybe TRBD1 (6 bases). The V end was cut by 4 bases, the J end by 4 bases, with 7 bases between. Germline V CDR1 and CDR2: SQVTM, ANQGSEA. There are 12 residues in the CDR3. The CDR3: CSVGTVTGELFF. CDR3 in DNA: TGCAGCGTTGGGACAGTCACCGGGGAGCTGTTTTTT.